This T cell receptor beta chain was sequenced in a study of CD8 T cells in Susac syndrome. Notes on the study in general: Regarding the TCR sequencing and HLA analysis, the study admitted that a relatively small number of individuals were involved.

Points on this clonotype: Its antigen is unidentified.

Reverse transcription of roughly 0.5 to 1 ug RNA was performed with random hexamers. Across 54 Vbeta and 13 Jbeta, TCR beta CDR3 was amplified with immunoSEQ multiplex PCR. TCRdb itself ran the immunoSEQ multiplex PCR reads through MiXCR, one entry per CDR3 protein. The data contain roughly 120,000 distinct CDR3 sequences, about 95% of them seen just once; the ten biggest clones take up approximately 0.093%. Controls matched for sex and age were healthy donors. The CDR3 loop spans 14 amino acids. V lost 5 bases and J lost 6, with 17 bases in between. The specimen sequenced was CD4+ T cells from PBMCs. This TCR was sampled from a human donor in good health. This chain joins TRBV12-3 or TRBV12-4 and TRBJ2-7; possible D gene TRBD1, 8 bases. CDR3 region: CASSQSGTGFEQYF. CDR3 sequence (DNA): TGTGCCAGCAGTCAAAGCGGGACAGGATTCGAGCAGTACTTC.